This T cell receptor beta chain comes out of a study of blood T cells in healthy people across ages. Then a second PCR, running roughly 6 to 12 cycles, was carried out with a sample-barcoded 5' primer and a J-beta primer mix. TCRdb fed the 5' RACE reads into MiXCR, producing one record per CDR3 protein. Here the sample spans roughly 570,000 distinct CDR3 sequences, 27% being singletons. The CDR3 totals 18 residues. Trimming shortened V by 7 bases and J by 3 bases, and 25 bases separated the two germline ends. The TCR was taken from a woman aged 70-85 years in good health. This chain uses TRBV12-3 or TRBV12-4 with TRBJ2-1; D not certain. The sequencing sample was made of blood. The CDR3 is CASTGSRDPQWFYNEQFF. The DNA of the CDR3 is TGTGCCAGCACAGGAAGTAGAGACCCCCAATGGTTCTACAATGAGCAGTTCTTC.